This note documents a single TCR beta chain sequence. V lost 4 bases and J 0 bases, leaving 14 bases between the germline ends. This CDR3 has 16 residues. CDR1 and CDR2 (germline): SGDLS, YYNGEE. These data belong to a study of blood T cell repertoires in COVID-19. Study-wide background: Specimens from acute and convalescent COVID-19 originated in the United States, Italy and Spain. PBMCs, B-cell-depleted T cells, or T cells were the source of the cDNA or gDNA that made up the material.

Authors' data handling: Estimated nucleated cell counts came from reference gene primer amplification. Profiled with immunoSEQ multiplex PCR; TCRdb holds only in-frame clones, not every one. D and trimming come from the DNA, and the V and J calls and clone size come from that table. The table includes under 300,000 clones, more than 65% detected once. The clonotype originates from a man aged 35 to 55 who had recovered from COVID-19. The chain has TRBV9 and TRBJ2-1; a weak D match, TRBD2 (5 bases). The sequencing sample was made of peripheral blood. CDR3 loop: CASSYLAPSSYNEQFF. The DNA for the CDR3 is TGTGCCAGCAGCTACCTAGCACCCAGCTCCTACAATGAGCAGTTCTTC. The full variable domain, with the rest looked up from reference TRBV9 and TRBJ2-1, is DSGVTQTPKHLITATGQRVTLRCSPRSGDLSVYWYQQSLDQGLQFLIQYYNGEERAKGNILERFSAQQFPDLHSELNLSSLELGDSALYFCASSYLAPSSYNEQFFGPGTRLTVL.